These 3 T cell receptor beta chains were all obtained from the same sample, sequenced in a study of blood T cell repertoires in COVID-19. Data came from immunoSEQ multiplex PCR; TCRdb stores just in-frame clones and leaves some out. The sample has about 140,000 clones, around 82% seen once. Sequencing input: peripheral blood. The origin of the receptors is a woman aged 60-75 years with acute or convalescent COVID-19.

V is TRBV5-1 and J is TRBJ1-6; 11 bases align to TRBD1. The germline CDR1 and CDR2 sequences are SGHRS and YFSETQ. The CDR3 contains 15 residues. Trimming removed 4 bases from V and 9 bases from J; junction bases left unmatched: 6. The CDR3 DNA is TGCGCCAGCAGCGCGGCCGGGACAGGGGGTTCACCCCTCCACTTT. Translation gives CASSAAGTGGSPLHF. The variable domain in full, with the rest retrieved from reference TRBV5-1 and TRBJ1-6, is KAGVTQTPRYLIKTRGQQVTLSCSPISGHRSVSWYQQTPGQGLQFLFEYFSETQRNKGNFPGRFSGRQFSNSRSEMNVSTLELGDSALYLCASSAAGTGGSPLHFGNGTRLTVT.

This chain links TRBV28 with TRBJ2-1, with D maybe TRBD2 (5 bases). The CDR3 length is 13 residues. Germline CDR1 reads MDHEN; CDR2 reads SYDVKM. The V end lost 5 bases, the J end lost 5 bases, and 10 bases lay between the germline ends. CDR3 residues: CASSRGRDNEQFF. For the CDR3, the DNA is TGTGCCAGCAGTCGGGGTCGGGACAATGAGCAGTTCTTC.

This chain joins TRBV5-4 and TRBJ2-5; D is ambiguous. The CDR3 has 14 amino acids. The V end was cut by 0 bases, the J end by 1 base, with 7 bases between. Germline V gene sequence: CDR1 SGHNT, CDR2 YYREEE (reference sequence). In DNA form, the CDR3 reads TGTGCCAGCAGCTTGGAAACATTCCAAGAGACCCAGTACTTC. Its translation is CASSLETFQETQYF.